This TCR beta chain was found in a study of cytomegalovirus exposure and HLA in healthy donors. Whole-study findings and limits: Cytomegalovirus association was assigned to under 200 TCR beta chains. In a later analysis, productive TCRs from donors in an Asian-associated ancestry cluster reportedly carried fewer N-insertions than the cohort mean. Several of the most significant clusters appeared linked to common viral pathogens, based on a later analysis.

Of note for this clone: Its antigen remains unknown.

V was shortened by 3 bases and J by 3 bases, with 12 bases between the two germline ends. The CDR3 length is 14 residues. Germline values: CDR1 MNHEY, CDR2 SMNVEV (reference sequence). PCR used 60 Vbeta primers and 13 Jbeta primers. Data came from immunoSEQ multiplex PCR; TCRdb stores just in-frame clones and leaves some out. Among tens of thousands of clones listed, approximately 82% were seen once. This clonotype originated in a woman aged 18-29 years in good health and CMV-seropositive. This rearrangement joins TRBV27 to TRBJ2-7; tentative D call: TRBD1 (5 bases). Sequencing used PBMCs. CDR3 residues: CASSFGVRGYEQYF. The CDR3 bases are TGTGCCAGCAGTTTTGGGGTTAGGGGCTACGAGCAGTACTTC.